The TCR beta chain under discussion was sequenced for a study of blood T cell repertoires in COVID-19. Background on the study: Both acute and convalescent COVID-19 samples were obtained from the United States, Italy and Spain. T cells, B-cell-depleted T cells, or PBMCs supplied cDNA or gDNA.

The CDR3 extends over 13 amino acids. Germline V CDR1 and CDR2: LNHDA, SQIVND (reference sequence). V lost 1 base and J lost 6, with 9 bases in between. Enrolment of Seattle patients took place during active infection, and they were followed longitudinally. Profiling relied on immunoSEQ multiplex PCR, and the TCRdb table lists in-frame clones only, not all of them. The sample holds 250,000 to 350,000 clones; about nine tenths are singletons and the top ten take about 11%. The rearrangement links TRBV19 to TRBJ1-2; D gene uncertain. This sequence originates from a woman aged 30 to 39 with COVID-19, enrolled during active disease. Sequencing input: peripheral blood. The CDR3 loop reads CASSIAPGNGYTF. In DNA form, the CDR3 reads TGTGCCAGTAGTATAGCCCCGGGGAATGGCTACACCTTC.